This T cell receptor beta chain was documented in a study of beta chain features in type 1 diabetes. Study in general: Age, gender and cell yields were alike across patients and healthy donors. Sorted cells numbering roughly 100,000,000 were examined across all samples. Study-wide points: Shorter templates might be favored by PCR, equally in patients and controls. Reduced insertions and increased deletions marked VDJ junctions in type 1 diabetes patients.

cDNA synthesis used the whole RNA isolate, giving expressed TCRB sequences. This table comes from immunoSEQ multiplex PCR, and its TCRdb copy is limited to in-frame clones, with some not included. The table shows almost 350,000 clones, with 6.5% to 10% occurring only once. About this clone itself: Antigen specificity is unknown.

J was trimmed by 6 bases and V by 3 bases; bases with no gene match: 9. In germline, CDR1 is SNHLY, CDR2 FYNNEI. This CDR3 is 16 amino acids long. The receptor was derived from a woman aged 18-29 years in good health. The sequenced sample was central memory CD4+ T cells from blood. The chain uses TRBV2 and TRBJ1-5, with TRBD1 matching 9 bases. The CDR3: CASSEAGQGGFQPQHF. In DNA form, the CDR3 reads TGTGCCAGCAGTGAGGCGGGACAGGGCGGGTTTCAGCCCCAGCATTTT.